The next 24 T cell receptor beta chains were all read from a single sample in a study of blood T cells in healthy people across ages. With a J-beta primer mix and a sample-barcoded 5' primer, a second PCR ran about 7 to 11 cycles. TCRdb passed the 5' RACE reads through MiXCR, listing each CDR3 protein once. The table records about 1,800,000 distinct CDR3 sequences, over 25% of them present only once. Sequencing was carried out using blood. These receptors came from a woman younger than 45 in good health.

The rearrangement links TRBV5-1 to TRBJ2-3; D gene uncertain. Trimming pared 4 bases from V and 0 bases from J, leaving 15 bases between. This CDR3 region has 16 residues. Germline V gene data show CDR1 as SGHRS and CDR2 as YFSETQ. CDR3 DNA: TGCGCCAGCAGCCTCTGGGCAGTTACTAGCACAGATACGCAGTATTTT. Amino acid sequence: CASSLWAVTSTDTQYF. The entire variable domain, with the rest obtained from reference TRBV5-1 and TRBJ2-3, is as follows: KAGVTQTPRYLIKTRGQQVTLSCSPISGHRSVSWYQQTPGQGLQFLFEYFSETQRNKGNFPGRFSGRQFSNSRSEMNVSTLELGDSALYLCASSLWAVTSTDTQYFGPGTRLTVL.

The chain has TRBV7-2 and TRBJ2-1; TRBD1 is a possible D gene (5 bases). V was pared by 7 bases and J by 7 bases, with 17 bases between. The CDR3 length is 14 residues. Germline V CDR1 and CDR2: SGHTA, FQGNSA. The CDR3 DNA is TGTGCCAGCACCACACGGCAGGGCTTTAATGAGCAGTTCTTC. Protein: CASTTRQGFNEQFF.

The chain has TRBV3-1 and TRBJ2-3; perhaps D is TRBD1 or TRBD2 (6 bases each). The length of the CDR3 is 18 residues. CDR1 is LGHDT, CDR2 YNNKEL, per germline (reference sequence). The V end was cut by 4 bases, the J end by 7 bases, with 27 bases between. The CDR3 loop is CASSPRPSRGPAANTQYF. The CDR3 DNA sequence: TGTGCCAGCAGCCCACGTCCATCACGGGGGCCCGCGGCGAATACGCAGTATTTT.

This clonotype showed up many times. This chain uses TRBV20-1 with TRBJ2-5, with D unresolved. There are 11 residues in the CDR3. From germline, CDR1 is DFQATT and CDR2 SNEGSKA (reference sequence). The V end lost 5 bases, the J end lost 1 base, and 5 bases lay between the germline ends. CDR3: CSAELQETQYF. CDR3 in DNA: TGCAGTGCTGAGCTCCAAGAGACCCAGTACTTC.

Notes on this clonotype: A read error may explain this, as a much larger clone is one base away. This chain uses TRBV29-1 with TRBJ1-2; D is uncertain. Germline V gene sequence: CDR1 SQVTM, CDR2 ANQGSEA. The CDR3 sequence is 9 residues long. This chain's CDR3 is CSVGYGYAF. Written as DNA, the CDR3 is TGCAGCGTTGGCTATGGCTACGCCTTC.

The chain is built from TRBV5-1 and TRBJ2-3; 11 nucleotides line up with TRBD1. Trimming cost V 4 bases and J 6 bases; bases outside gene matches: 7. The CDR3 spans 15 residues. Looked up from germline, CDR1 is SGHRS and CDR2 is YFSETQ. The CDR3 coding sequence is TGCGCCAGCAGCACCCGGACAGGGGGCTATGATACGCAGTATTTT. Residues: CASSTRTGGYDTQYF.

As to this clonotype: One end of the junction is discordant with germline, which a read error may explain. V is TRBV12-3 or TRBV12-4 and J is TRBJ2-3; 9 positions match TRBD1. The CDR3 totals 15 residues. CDR3 sequence (DNA): TGTGCCAGCAGGACAGGGGGAGGAAGCACAGATATGCAGTATTTT. Protein: CASRTGGGSTDMQYF.

The V call is TRBV7-9, the J call TRBJ1-2; 8 nucleotides agree with TRBD1. The CDR3 is made up of 14 amino acids. The V gene end was trimmed by 0 bases and the J gene end by 6 bases; junction bases not matched to a gene: 3. Germline V CDR1 and CDR2: SEHNR, FQNEAQ (reference sequence). CDR3 loop: CASSLAGQADGYTF. Written as DNA, the CDR3 is TGTGCCAGCAGCTTAGCGGGACAGGCAGATGGCTACACCTTC.

This clonotype was seen ten or more times. The chain combines TRBV20-1 with TRBJ2-1; perhaps D is TRBD1 or TRBD2 (5 bases each). Trimming shortened V by 8 bases and J by 6 bases, and 20 bases separated the two germline ends. Looked up from germline, CDR1 is DFQATT and CDR2 is SNEGSKA (reference sequence). The CDR3 runs to 14 residues. The CDR3 loop is CSTSPGTTSNEQFF. CDR3 DNA sequence: TGCAGTACCTCCCCCGGGACCACGAGCAATGAGCAGTTCTTC.

In this sample, this clonotype turned up once. A junction end diverges from the germline sequence, so it may reflect a read error. This chain uses TRBV5-6 with TRBJ2-3; 9 positions agree with TRBD2. The germline V gene has CDR1 SGHDT and CDR2 YYEEEE. The CDR3 covers 16 residues. The CDR3 coding sequence is TGTGCCAGCGGCTTGGGGCCTAGCGGGGTTAGCTATACGCAGTATTTT. It codes for CASGLGPSGVSYTQYF.

This clonotype was seen at least ten times. CDR3 residues: CAISRQVTYEQYF. The CDR3 bases are TGTGCCATCAGTAGACAGGTTACCTACGAGCAGTACTTC. The chain is built from TRBV10-3 and TRBJ2-7, with D possibly being TRBD1 (6 bases). The CDR3 spans 13 residues. Trimming stripped 5 bases from V and 2 bases from J, with 10 bases between. Germline V CDR1 and CDR2: ENHRY, SYGVKD.

Only a few counts were recorded for this clonotype. This rearrangement joins TRBV5-1 to TRBJ2-1; D unresolved. Between the trimmed V and J ends, which lost 1 base and 1 base, there was a span of 12 bases. The CDR3 covers 16 residues. Germline-derived CDR1 and CDR2 are SGHRS and YFSETQ. As DNA, the CDR3 is TGCGCCAGCAGCTTGACCGTTAGCACATCCTACAATGAGCAGTTCTTC. It yields the protein CASSLTVSTSYNEQFF.

Concerning this clonotype itself: A much larger clonotype is one base distant, so this may be a read error. V gene TRBV29-1 combines with J gene TRBJ2-1; 9 bases agree with TRBD2. The CDR3 spans 13 residues. V lost 4 bases to trimming and J lost 10 bases; unmatched junction nucleotides: 8. Germline V gene sequence: CDR1 SQVTM, CDR2 ANQGSEA. The CDR3, as DNA: TGCAGCGTTGTGACTAGCGGTTACTACGAGCAGTTCTTC. Protein: CSVVTSGYYEQFF.

This clonotype was detected many times. V usage is TRBV6-6 and J usage is TRBJ2-1; 11 nucleotides align to TRBD1. This CDR3 is built from 15 residues. V lost 6 bases and J lost 7; bases outside the gene matches: 8. Germline-derived CDR1 and CDR2 are MNHNY and SVGAGI (reference sequence). CDR3 nucleotides: TGTGCCAGCAGCCCCCGGGACAGGGGGTTGAATGAGCAGTTCTTC. Protein: CASSPRDRGLNEQFF.

Turning to this clonotype: Given a much more abundant clone one base away, this may be a read error. The chain links TRBV4-1 to TRBJ2-5; unclear D gene. Germline loops: CDR1 MGHRA, CDR2 YSYEKL. This CDR3 contains 13 residues. Trimming cost V 0 bases and J 11 bases, with 13 bases left between them. As DNA, the CDR3 is TGCGCCAGCAGCCAAGATACGGGTTCCGTGCAGTACTTC. It specifies CASSQDTGSVQYF.

This clonotype appeared a few times. The junction does not match germline at one end; this may be a read error. The genes are TRBV29-1 and TRBJ2-3; 8 bases are shared with TRBD2. Germline CDR1 SQVTM, CDR2 ANQGSEA. The CDR3 has 14 amino acids. The CDR3 DNA reads TGTAGCGTTGCGCTAGCGGGCATCACAGATACGCAGTATTTT. Protein sequence: CSVALAGITDTQYF.

A few counts support this clonotype. CDR3 in DNA: TGTGCCATCAGGTCCCCCGGCAGCGGGAATAAGGATGAGCAGTTCTTC. Its translation is CAIRSPGSGNKDEQFF. The chain has TRBV10-3 and TRBJ2-1, with 7 bases fitting TRBD2. This CDR3 is 16 amino acids long. Germline lookup yields CDR1 ENHRY and CDR2 SYGVKD. Germline trimming cut 6 bases from V and 8 bases from J; bases unmatched to any gene: 16.

This chain uses TRBV7-2 with TRBJ1-2; TRBD1 agrees at 7 bases. Germline V lookup: CDR1 SGHTA, CDR2 FQGNSA. Unmatched junction bases numbered 6, after V lost 2 bases and J lost 6 bases. This CDR3 comprises 14 residues. CDR3 sequence reads: CASSLRRGGDGYTF. Written as DNA, the CDR3 is TGTGCCAGCAGCTTAAGAAGAGGGGGCGATGGCTACACCTTC.

This clonotype was picked up many times. The V and J genes are TRBV29-1 and TRBJ2-5; no definite D call. In germline, CDR1 is SQVTM, CDR2 ANQGSEA. The CDR3 has 12 residues. Trimming left V 2 bases short and J 2 bases short, with 6 bases between. Here the CDR3 DNA reads TGCAGCGTTGAAACTGCTCAAGAGACCCAGTACTTC. Translating gives CSVETAQETQYF.

The chain couples TRBV25-1 to TRBJ2-4; 9 positions match TRBD2. The tail of the sequence fits TRBJ2-7 better, so the J call may be wrong. The germline V gene encodes CDR1 MGHDK and CDR2 SYGVNS. There are 15 residues in the CDR3. The CDR3 nucleotides are TGTGCCAGCGCCTTGGCGGGGGGGATAAAGGGCGAGCAGTACTTC. This sequence encodes CASALAGGIKGEQYF.

In DNA, the CDR3 is TGTGCCAGCAGCCTACGGGCAGGGGCTGACTATGGCTACACCTTC. Protein product: CASSLRAGADYGYTF. The J gene is TRBJ1-2, the V gene TRBV11-2, with D perhaps TRBD1 (6 bases). The CDR3 totals 15 residues. Trimming took 5 bases from V and 3 from J, leaving 16 bases between them. Per the germline V gene, CDR1 is SGHAT and CDR2 is FQNNGV.

V gene TRBV5-1 combines with J gene TRBJ1-1; D uncertain. The germline V gene encodes CDR1 SGHRS and CDR2 YFSETQ. Trimming cost V 5 bases and J 0 bases, with 14 bases left between them. The CDR3 is 15 amino acids. DNA for the CDR3: TGCGCCAGCAGATCCCGTCAGAGCCTGAACACTGAAGCTTTCTTT. Protein sequence: CASRSRQSLNTEAFF. The variable domain in full, with the rest retrieved from reference TRBV5-1 and TRBJ1-1, is KAGVTQTPRYLIKTRGQQVTLSCSPISGHRSVSWYQQTPGQGLQFLFEYFSETQRNKGNFPGRFSGRQFSNSRSEMNVSTLELGDSALYLCASRSRQSLNTEAFFGQGTRLTVV.

This clonotype occurred many times. The chain has TRBV6-5 and TRBJ1-2; D remains ambiguous. The length of the CDR3 is 16 residues. The ends were cut back, 0 bases at V and 4 bases at J, with 15 bases in the middle. Germline V gene lookup returns CDR1 MNHEY and CDR2 SVGAGI. The CDR3 coding sequence is TGTGCCAGCAGTTACTCGACGGTCGGAACAGCCTATGGCTACACCTTC. It yields the protein CASSYSTVGTAYGYTF.

There are a few counts of this clonotype. The rearrangement joins TRBV28 to TRBJ2-7, with D maybe TRBD2 (5 bases). The CDR3 has 18 amino acids. V was clipped by 5 bases and J by 2 bases, with 25 bases between them. CDR1 is MDHEN and CDR2 is SYDVKM in the germline V gene. The CDR3 loop reads CASSLPLDGQRTAYEQYF. CDR3 coding DNA: TGTGCCAGCAGTCTCCCCCTCGATGGGCAGAGGACTGCCTACGAGCAGTACTTC. The whole variable domain, filled in from reference TRBV28 and TRBJ2-7, reads DVKVTQSSRYLVKRTGEKVFLECVQDMDHENMFWYRQDPGLGLRLIYFSYDVKMKEKGDIPEGYSVSREKKERFSLILESASTNQTSMYLCASSLPLDGQRTAYEQYFGPGTRLTVT.